These T cell receptor beta chains were read from a single sample in a study of cytomegalovirus exposure and HLA in healthy donors. The data were produced by immunoSEQ multiplex PCR, yet TCRdb's version contains in-frame clones alone and is incomplete. Among about 95,000 clones, 85% were seen once, and the ten largest hold about 20%. Sequenced sample: PBMCs. The receptors here all came from a man younger than 35 in good health and CMV-seropositive. The CDR3 runs from the conserved cysteine through the conserved F or W. The order of the fields is clone size, V gene, J gene, D gene, CDR3 protein, CDR3 DNA. D genes are given only for firm matches. The listing skips clone size in some rows; elsewhere it reads once, few, many or a size class.

abundance: -; v_gene: TRBV7-3; j_gene: TRBJ2-3; d_gene: -; CDR3aa: CASSPAFQIRTDTQYF; CDR3nt: TGTGCCAGCAGCCCCGCTTTCCAGATACGCACAGATACGCAGTATTTT
abundance: -; v_gene: TRBV5-6; j_gene: TRBJ1-2; d_gene: -; CDR3aa: CASSSDIGRENYGYTF; CDR3nt: TGTGCCAGCAGCTCGGACATCGGGAGGGAGAACTATGGCTACACCTTC
abundance: -; v_gene: TRBV27; j_gene: TRBJ1-3; d_gene: -; CDR3aa: CASSSFTGSSGNTIYF; CDR3nt: TGTGCCAGCAGTTCCTTTACAGGGTCCTCTGGAAACACCATATATTTT
abundance: -; v_gene: TRBV19; j_gene: TRBJ2-3; d_gene: TRBD1; CDR3aa: CASRDRGLTDTQYF; CDR3nt: TGTGCCAGCCGGGACAGGGGACTCACAGATACGCAGTATTTT
abundance: -; v_gene: TRBV9; j_gene: TRBJ2-2; d_gene: -; CDR3aa: CASSVAVRGELFF; CDR3nt: TGTGCCAGCAGCGTAGCTGTCCGCGGGGAGCTGTTTTTT
abundance: -; v_gene: TRBV27; j_gene: TRBJ1-5; d_gene: -; CDR3aa: CASSLFSPGPGGQPQHF; CDR3nt: TGTGCCAGCAGTTTATTTTCCCCCGGTCCCGGCGGTCAGCCCCAGCATTTT
abundance: -; v_gene: TRBV13; j_gene: TRBJ2-3; d_gene: TRBD1; CDR3aa: CASSLKTGDISTDTQYF; CDR3nt: TGTGCCAGCAGCCTTAAGACAGGGGACATCTCCACAGATACGCAGTATTTT
abundance: -; v_gene: TRBV5-6; j_gene: TRBJ1-2; d_gene: TRBD1; CDR3aa: CASSFVFTGGHTF; CDR3nt: TGTGCCAGCAGCTTTGTTTTTACAGGGGGCCACACCTTC
abundance: -; v_gene: TRBV25-1; j_gene: TRBJ2-2; d_gene: -; CDR3aa: CASSVGGDLSGELFF; CDR3nt: TGTGCCAGCAGTGTTGGCGGGGATTTATCCGGGGAGCTGTTTTTT
abundance: -; v_gene: TRBV11-3; j_gene: TRBJ2-1; d_gene: -; CDR3aa: CASSKGANEQFF; CDR3nt: TGTGCCAGCAGTAAAGGGGCCAATGAGCAGTTCTTC
abundance: -; v_gene: TRBV2; j_gene: TRBJ2-5; d_gene: -; CDR3aa: CASSYGRVVETQYF; CDR3nt: TGTGCCAGCAGTTACGGGAGAGTGGTCGAGACCCAGTACTTC
abundance: -; v_gene: TRBV28; j_gene: TRBJ2-7; d_gene: TRBD1; CDR3aa: CASSLWDRVYEQYF; CDR3nt: TGTGCCAGCAGTTTATGGGACAGGGTGTACGAGCAGTACTTC
abundance: -; v_gene: TRBV29-1; j_gene: TRBJ2-6; d_gene: TRBD1; CDR3aa: CSVEEGTGPHSGANVLTF; CDR3nt: TGCAGCGTTGAAGAAGGGACAGGCCCACACTCTGGGGCCAACGTCCTGACTTTC
abundance: once; v_gene: TRBV5-1; j_gene: TRBJ2-2; d_gene: -; CDR3aa: CASTPMSGLTTGELFF; CDR3nt: TGCGCCAGCACTCCGATGTCGGGACTTACGACCGGGGAGCTGTTTTTT
abundance: -; v_gene: TRBV18; j_gene: TRBJ2-6; d_gene: -; CDR3aa: CASSLQYIRSGANVLTF; CDR3nt: TGTGCCAGCTCCCTACAGTACATTCGCTCTGGGGCCAACGTCCTGACTTTC
abundance: -; v_gene: TRBV7-9; j_gene: TRBJ1-2; d_gene: -; CDR3aa: CASSLDINYGYTF; CDR3nt: TGTGCCAGCAGCTTAGACATTAACTATGGCTACACCTTC
abundance: -; v_gene: TRBV6-4; j_gene: TRBJ2-3; d_gene: TRBD2; CDR3aa: CASSLTSGSTDTQYF; CDR3nt: TGTGCCAGCAGCCTCACTAGCGGGAGTACAGATACGCAGTATTTT
abundance: -; v_gene: TRBV5-1; j_gene: TRBJ2-3; d_gene: TRBD2; CDR3aa: CASSLAISGSATDTQYF; CDR3nt: TGCGCCAGCAGCTTGGCGATTAGCGGGAGCGCGACAGATACGCAGTATTTT
abundance: -; v_gene: TRBV5-1; j_gene: TRBJ1-2; d_gene: -; CDR3aa: CASSLAFSDNSNNYGYTF; CDR3nt: TGCGCCAGCAGCTTGGCCTTCAGCGATAATAGTAATAACTATGGCTACACCTTC
abundance: -; v_gene: TRBV7-6; j_gene: TRBJ2-2; d_gene: TRBD2; CDR3aa: CASSLPREYHQNVNTGELFF; CDR3nt: TGTGCCAGCAGCTTACCGCGGGAGTACCACCAGAATGTGAACACCGGGGAGCTGTTTTTT
abundance: -; v_gene: TRBV5-1; j_gene: TRBJ1-1; d_gene: -; CDR3aa: CASRTGNTEAFF; CDR3nt: TGCGCCAGCAGGACTGGGAACACTGAAGCTTTCTTT
abundance: -; v_gene: TRBV7-9; j_gene: TRBJ2-2; d_gene: TRBD1; CDR3aa: CASSSRTGGAGELFF; CDR3nt: TGTGCCAGCAGCTCCCGGACAGGTGGGGCCGGGGAGCTGTTTTTT
abundance: -; v_gene: TRBV2; j_gene: TRBJ1-1; d_gene: -; CDR3aa: CASSGARGAEAFF; CDR3nt: TGTGCCAGCAGTGGAGCGCGCGGGGCTGAAGCTTTCTTT
abundance: once; v_gene: TRBV11-2; j_gene: TRBJ1-2; d_gene: -; CDR3aa: CASSFRGEVNYGYTF; CDR3nt: TGTGCCAGCAGCTTCAGGGGTGAGGTTAACTATGGCTACACCTTC
abundance: -; v_gene: TRBV27; j_gene: TRBJ2-7; d_gene: TRBD1; CDR3aa: CASSFLGTGPYEQYF; CDR3nt: TGTGCCAGCAGTTTCCTCGGGACAGGGCCCTACGAGCAGTACTTC
abundance: -; v_gene: TRBV10-1; j_gene: TRBJ1-1; d_gene: -; CDR3aa: CASSESGADKAFF; CDR3nt: TGCGCCAGCAGTGAGTCAGGGGCAGATAAAGCTTTCTTT
abundance: -; v_gene: TRBV5-1; j_gene: TRBJ2-7; d_gene: -; CDR3aa: CASSSTSSGYEQYF; CDR3nt: TGCGCCAGCAGCTCTACTAGCTCAGGCTACGAGCAGTACTTC
abundance: few; v_gene: TRBV6-1; j_gene: TRBJ2-3; d_gene: TRBD2; CDR3aa: CASSDGLAVTDTQYF; CDR3nt: TGTGCCAGCAGTGATGGGCTAGCGGTCACAGATACGCAGTATTTT
abundance: once; v_gene: TRBV30; j_gene: TRBJ2-1; d_gene: -; CDR3aa: CAWSYTLLNGEQFF; CDR3nt: TGTGCCTGGAGTTATACCCTGCTGAACGGGGAGCAGTTCTTC
abundance: -; v_gene: TRBV6-1; j_gene: TRBJ1-2; d_gene: TRBD1; CDR3aa: CASSDHHRGFYGYTF; CDR3nt: TGTGCCAGCAGTGATCATCACAGGGGATTCTATGGCTACACCTTC
abundance: once; v_gene: TRBV6-5; j_gene: TRBJ2-2; d_gene: TRBD1; CDR3aa: CASSYSGTDTGELFF; CDR3nt: TGTGCCAGCAGTTACTCGGGGACAGACACCGGGGAGCTGTTTTTT
abundance: few; v_gene: TRBV30; j_gene: TRBJ1-5; d_gene: -; CDR3aa: CAWSVQHGNQPQHF; CDR3nt: TGTGCCTGGAGTGTACAGCACGGCAATCAGCCCCAGCATTTT
abundance: -; v_gene: TRBV4-1; j_gene: TRBJ1-2; d_gene: TRBD1; CDR3aa: CASSQDRRGQGYGYTF; CDR3nt: TGCGCCAGCAGCCAAGATAGGCGAGGACAGGGGTATGGCTACACCTTC